Given below is one T cell receptor beta chain in context. As yet, its antigen is unknown. The sample is drawn from a study of monozygotic twins with cystic fibrosis. General observations from the study: Low clonality (median roughly 0.009) suggested a mostly naive repertoire. Co-twins had the most similar V usage for 13 of 16 pairs, J for 8.

Germline CDR1 reads SGHTA; CDR2 reads FQGNSA. CDR3 length equals 15 residues. V lost 3 bases, J lost 5 bases, and 8 bases stayed unmatched. Assay used: immunoSEQ multiplex PCR; TCRdb lists only in-frame clones, some missing. The sample lists about 35,000 clones; 66% were seen once. This receptor was taken from a girl between 10 and 17 years old with cystic fibrosis. The gene calls are TRBV7-2 and TRBJ2-3, with 7 bases lining up with TRBD2. The sequenced material came from blood. CDR3 residues: CASSLVGGGEDTQYF. The CDR3 DNA sequence: TGTGCCAGCAGCTTGGTTGGGGGAGGGGAAGATACGCAGTATTTT.